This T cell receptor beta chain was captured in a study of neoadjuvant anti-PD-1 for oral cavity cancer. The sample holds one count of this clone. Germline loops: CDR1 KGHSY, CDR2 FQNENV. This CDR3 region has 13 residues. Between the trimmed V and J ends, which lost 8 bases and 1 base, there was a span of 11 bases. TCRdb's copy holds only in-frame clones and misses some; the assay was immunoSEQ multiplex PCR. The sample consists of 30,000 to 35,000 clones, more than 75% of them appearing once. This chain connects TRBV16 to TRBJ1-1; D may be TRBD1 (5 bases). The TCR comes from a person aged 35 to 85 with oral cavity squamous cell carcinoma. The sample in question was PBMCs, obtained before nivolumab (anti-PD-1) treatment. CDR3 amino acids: CASEGLWNTEAFF. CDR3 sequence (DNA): TGTGCCAGCGAGGGGCTATGGAACACTGAAGCTTTCTTT.